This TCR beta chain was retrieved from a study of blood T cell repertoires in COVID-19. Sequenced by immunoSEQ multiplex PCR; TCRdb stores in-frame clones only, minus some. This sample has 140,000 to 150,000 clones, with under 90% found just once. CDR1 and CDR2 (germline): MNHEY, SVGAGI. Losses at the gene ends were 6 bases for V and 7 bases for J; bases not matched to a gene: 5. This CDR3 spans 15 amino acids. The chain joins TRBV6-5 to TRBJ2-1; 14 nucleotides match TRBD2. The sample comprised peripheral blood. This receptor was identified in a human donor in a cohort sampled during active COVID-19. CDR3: CASRAGLAGANEQFF. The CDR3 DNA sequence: TGTGCCAGCAGGGCGGGACTAGCGGGAGCAAATGAGCAGTTCTTC.